This entry lists 28 T cell receptor beta chains sequenced from one sample in a study of blood T cell repertoires in COVID-19 (TCRdb year 2020). Preparation of the library involved the immunoSEQ multiplex PCR assay. As stored in TCRdb, this immuneACCESS dataset retains in-frame rearrangements with V and J assigned. A fraction of the clones does not appear; measured against another copy, unresolved V genes explain less than half of the discrepancy, and the remainder lacks a known reason. This sample holds 150,000 or so clones; 84% were observed only once. Together, the top ten hold about 8% of the sample. Sequencing was done on a sample of PBMCs or T cells enriched from blood (not recorded which). These receptor sequences come from a woman between 50 and 59 years old who had recovered from COVID-19.

The chain couples TRBV7-2 to TRBJ1-5; 11 bases align to TRBD1. Germline V gene sequence: CDR1 SGHTA, CDR2 FQGNSA. The CDR3 is 14 residues long. The trim removed 5 bases at V and 6 bases at J, leaving 3 bases unmatched. The CDR3 loop is CASSRGQGVQPQHF. The CDR3 coding sequence is TGTGCCAGCAGCCGGGGACAGGGGGTTCAGCCCCAGCATTTT. The full variable domain, rest sourced from reference TRBV7-2 and TRBJ1-5, is GAGVSQSPSNKVTEKGKDVELRCDPISGHTALYWYRQSLGQGLEFLIYFQGNSAPDKSGLPSDRFSAERTGGSVSTLTIQRTQQEDSAVYLCASSRGQGVQPQHFGDGTRLSIL.

This chain connects TRBV5-4 to TRBJ2-7; the match to TRBD1 covers 7 bases. CDR1 is SGHNT, CDR2 YYREEE, per germline (reference sequence). The V and J ends lost 4 bases and 4 bases, in that order; junction bases with no gene match: 5. The CDR3 has 13 amino acids. The CDR3 region is CASSEDRRYEQYF. The CDR3 coding sequence is TGTGCCAGCAGCGAGGACAGGAGGTACGAGCAGTACTTC.

The count of this clone is one. The rearrangement joins TRBV9 to TRBJ1-3; tentatively, D is TRBD1 (6 bases). V was pared by 5 bases and J by 0 bases, with 15 bases between. The CDR3 is 16 amino acids. Germline CDR1 reads SGDLS; CDR2 reads YYNGEE. In DNA form, the CDR3 reads TGTGCCAGCAGTTTGGGGGGGCCCACCTCTGGAAACACCATATATTTT. Its translation is CASSLGGPTSGNTIYF.

The chain combines TRBV7-9 with TRBJ2-1; D may be TRBD2 (6 bases). There are 16 residues in the CDR3. Germline V gene sequence: CDR1 SEHNR, CDR2 FQNEAQ (reference sequence). With 2 bases removed from V and 4 bases from J, the gap between germline ends came to 15 bases. The CDR3: CASSLISGVTYNEQFF. The CDR3 nucleotides read TGTGCCAGCAGCTTAATATCGGGAGTGACTTACAATGAGCAGTTCTTC.

The chain combines TRBV29-1 with TRBJ1-2; no definite D call. From germline, CDR1 is SQVTM and CDR2 ANQGSEA. The CDR3 length is 10 residues. DNA of the CDR3: TGCACCATTGGGGAGAAAGGCTACACCTTC. The encoded protein is CTIGEKGYTF.

This chain connects TRBV5-8 to TRBJ1-2; TRBD1 aligns across 8 bases. Trimming took 4 bases from V and 4 from J; bases not matched to a gene: 6. This CDR3 has 14 amino acids. Germline-derived CDR1 and CDR2 are SGHTS and YDEGEE. CDR3 DNA: TGTGCCAGCAGCCGGGGACAGGAGGGCTATGGCTACACCTTC. Amino acids: CASSRGQEGYGYTF.

This chain links TRBV18 with TRBJ2-7; TRBD2 matches 11 bases. The CDR3 spans 15 residues. Looked up from germline, CDR1 is KGHSH and CDR2 is LQKENI. The junction had 5 bases not matched to a gene; V was cut back by 3 bases and J by 4 bases. CDR3 in amino acids: CASSPGTSGGYEQYF. CDR3 nucleotides: TGTGCCAGCTCACCCGGGACTAGCGGAGGGTACGAGCAGTACTTC.

V is TRBV29-1 and J is TRBJ1-2, with 8 bases identical to TRBD1. Germline CDR1 SQVTM, CDR2 ANQGSEA. CDR3 length equals 17 residues. The junction had 20 bases not matched to a gene; V was cut back by 7 bases and J by 4 bases. The CDR3 coding sequence is TGCAGCGCCGCCAGGGACAGGCCCTTAGGAGACACCTATGGCTACACCTTC. Translation: CSAARDRPLGDTYGYTF.

The chain combines TRBV10-3 with TRBJ2-3; TRBD2 matches 12 bases. Germline V gene lookup returns CDR1 ENHRY and CDR2 SYGVKD. V was clipped by 11 bases and J by 5 bases; unmatched bases: 8. The CDR3 runs to 14 residues. In DNA form, the CDR3 reads TGTGCCTCCAGGACTAGCGGGACAGGAGATACGCAGTATTTT. Its protein is CASRTSGTGDTQYF.

The genes are TRBV2 and TRBJ2-7; 9 nucleotides agree with TRBD1. Germline trimming cut 6 bases from V and 5 bases from J; bases unmatched to any gene: 8. The CDR3 consists of 14 residues. Germline CDR1 and CDR2: SNHLY and FYNNEI. The CDR3 loop is CASSPGTGQHEQYF. DNA of the CDR3: TGTGCCAGCAGCCCCGGGACAGGGCAACACGAGCAGTACTTC.

CDR3 DNA: TGTGCCAGCAGCCAGATTAGCGGGCCCGCGGGGGAGCAGTACTTC. This sequence encodes CASSQISGPAGEQYF. This chain joins TRBV3-1 (or the pseudogene TRBV3-2) and TRBJ2-7, with 7 bases matching TRBD2. The CDR3 contains 15 residues. The junction had 12 bases not matched to a gene; V was cut back by 3 bases and J by 7 bases. CDR1 and CDR2 (germline): LGHDT, YNNKEL (reference sequence).

The chain links TRBV7-3 to TRBJ2-1, with D possibly being TRBD2 (5 bases). Deletions cut 4 bases from V and 6 bases from J, with 7 bases between. The CDR3 has 12 residues. Germline V gene data show CDR1 as SGHTA and CDR2 as FQGTGA. The CDR3 spells CASSSTSNEQFF. Here the CDR3 DNA reads TGTGCCAGCAGCTCTACTAGCAATGAGCAGTTCTTC. Using reference TRBV7-3 and TRBJ2-1 for the parts outside the CDR3, the full variable domain is GAGVSQTPSNKVTEKGKYVELRCDPISGHTALYWYRQSLGQGPEFLIYFQGTGAADDSGLPNDRFFAVRPEGSVSTLKIQRTERGDSAVYLCASSSTSNEQFFGPGTRLTVL.

DNA of the CDR3: TGTGCCAGCAGCCAAGATCTGGGGGCGGCCGGAAACACCATATATTTT. Protein sequence: CASSQDLGAAGNTIYF. This chain joins TRBV4-2 and TRBJ1-3, with D perhaps TRBD1 (6 bases). Trimming took off 0 bases at V and 4 bases at J, with 13 bases between the two ends. The CDR3 is 16 residues long. Germline V gives CDR1 LGHNA, CDR2 YNFKEQ.

Only one count was recorded for this clone. The gene calls are TRBV27 and TRBJ2-1, with D perhaps matching TRBD2 (7 bases). V lost 6 bases to trimming and J lost 6 bases, with 18 bases between them. Looked up from germline, CDR1 is MNHEY and CDR2 is SMNVEV (reference sequence). This CDR3 is 15 amino acids long. In DNA, the CDR3 is TGTGCCAGCAGACATATGCAACGGGGGGCCAATGAGCAGTTCTTC. Translated, it gives CASRHMQRGANEQFF.

This clone has a single count. This rearrangement joins TRBV7-2 to TRBJ2-3, with 8 bases identical to TRBD1. This CDR3 is 15 amino acids long. Germline trimming cut 5 bases from V and 4 bases from J; bases unmatched to any gene: 8. Per the germline V gene, CDR1 is SGHTA and CDR2 is FQGNSA. CDR3 in amino acids: CASSDRGQVADTQYF. Here the CDR3 DNA reads TGTGCCAGCAGCGACAGGGGACAGGTGGCAGATACGCAGTATTTT.

V usage is TRBV2 and J usage is TRBJ2-1; the match to TRBD2 covers 8 bases. CDR1 is SNHLY and CDR2 is FYNNEI in the germline V gene. The V and J ends lost 8 bases and 7 bases, in that order; junction bases with no gene match: 1. CDR3 length: 11 amino acids. The CDR3: CASGGRNEQFF. CDR3 sequence (DNA): TGTGCCAGCGGCGGGAGGAATGAGCAGTTCTTC. The full variable domain, in which reference TRBV2 and TRBJ2-1 provide the parts outside the CDR3, is EPEVTQTPSHQVTQMGQEVILRCVPISNHLYFYWYRQILGQKVEFLVSFYNNEISEKSEIFDDQFSVERPDGSNFTLKIRSTKLEDSAMYFCASGGRNEQFFGPGTRLTVL.

CDR3 sequence: CASSRDRGIHEQYF. The CDR3 DNA follows: TGTGCCAGCAGTCGAGACAGGGGCATCCACGAGCAGTACTTC. The gene calls are TRBV27 and TRBJ2-7, with 8 nucleotides matching TRBD1. Trimming removed 5 bases from V and 5 bases from J; junction bases left unmatched: 8. Germline V gene data show CDR1 as MNHEY and CDR2 as SMNVEV (reference sequence). This CDR3 comprises 14 residues.

The chain employs TRBV3-1 (or the pseudogene TRBV3-2) and TRBJ2-7, with D possibly matching TRBD1 (6 bases). Germline loops: CDR1 LGHDT, CDR2 YNNKEL (reference sequence). V gave up 5 bases and J gave up 2 bases, with 13 bases separating them. This CDR3 comprises 14 residues. In DNA, the CDR3 is TGTGCCAGCAGCTTGGGACATGGGGCCTACGAGCAGTACTTC. Translated, it gives CASSLGHGAYEQYF.

This sequence joins TRBV7-2 and TRBJ1-6; D is unresolved. Trimming removed 2 bases at V and 5 bases at J, with 7 bases between. CDR1 and CDR2 (germline): SGHTA, FQGNSA. This CDR3 has 14 amino acids. The CDR3 loop reads CASSLNGDNSPLHF. CDR3 DNA sequence: TGTGCCAGCAGCTTAAACGGGGATAATTCACCCCTCCACTTT.

J is TRBJ2-3 and V is TRBV14; maybe TRBD1 (5 bases). The V gene lost 1 base and the J gene lost 2 bases, with 10 bases spanning the gap. CDR1 is SGHDN, CDR2 FVKESK, per germline. This CDR3 is built from 15 residues. The CDR3 coding sequence is TGTGCCAGCAGCCAAGGGGTAGGGGTCACAGATACGCAGTATTTT. Residues: CASSQGVGVTDTQYF. The whole variable domain, filled in from reference TRBV14 and TRBJ2-3, reads EAGVTQFPSHSVIEKGQTVTLRCDPISGHDNLYWYRRVMGKEIKFLLHFVKESKQDESGMPNNRFLAERTGGTYSTLKVQPAELEDSGVYFCASSQGVGVTDTQYFGPGTRLTVL.

For the CDR3, the DNA is TGTGCCAGCAGCCCCGACAGGGGGCGGTCCGGGGAGCTGTTTTTT. As protein: CASSPDRGRSGELFF. The V call is TRBV11-3, the J call TRBJ2-2; 10 bases line up with TRBD1. In germline, CDR1 is SGHNT, CDR2 YENEEA. J was trimmed by 6 bases and V by 5 bases; bases with no gene match: 6. This CDR3 has 15 residues.

This clone was seen a single time. The rearrangement links TRBV11-2 to TRBJ2-5; 8 nucleotides line up with TRBD2. CDR3 length: 16 residues. Looked up from germline, CDR1 is SGHAT and CDR2 is FQNNGV. The junction had 8 bases not matched to a gene; V was cut back by 3 bases and J by 2 bases. CDR3 sequence: CASSFRSLAAQETQYF. The CDR3 nucleotides are TGTGCCAGCAGCTTTCGGTCACTAGCGGCACAAGAGACCCAGTACTTC. The entire variable domain, with the rest obtained from reference TRBV11-2 and TRBJ2-5, is as follows: EAGVAQSPRYKIIEKRQSVAFWCNPISGHATLYWYQQILGQGPKLLIQFQNNGVVDDSQLPKDRFSAERLKGVDSTLKIQPAKLEDSAVYLCASSFRSLAAQETQYFGPGTRLLVL.

The chain has TRBV6-2 or TRBV6-3 and TRBJ1-5; 7 bases match TRBD1. The CDR3 contains 16 residues. CDR1 and CDR2 from the germline V gene are MNHEY and SVGEGT. V was pared by 2 bases and J by 6 bases, with 10 bases of the junction left unmatched. The DNA for the CDR3 is TGTGCCAGCAGTTACGAGGGGGCAGGGGATTCTCAGCCCCAGCATTTT. Its translation is CASSYEGAGDSQPQHF.

The chain recombines TRBV29-1 with TRBJ1-2; D is undetermined. The germline V gene has CDR1 SQVTM and CDR2 ANQGSEA. V lost 3 bases and J 6 bases, leaving 11 bases between the germline ends. This CDR3 comprises 12 residues. The CDR3 DNA is TGCAGCGTTGATAGAGGGTGGAATGGCTACACCTTC. The encoded protein is CSVDRGWNGYTF.

The chain combines TRBV7-9 with TRBJ1-2; TRBD1 aligns across 7 bases. The J segment lost 8 bases and the V segment lost 1 base, leaving 7 bases of the junction unmatched. CDR3 size: 14 residues. Germline-derived CDR1 and CDR2 are SEHNR and FQNEAQ (reference sequence). The CDR3 spells CASSLDGTVVGYTF. The CDR3, as DNA: TGTGCCAGCAGCTTAGACGGGACAGTTGTGGGCTACACCTTC.

The chain joins TRBV10-3 to TRBJ1-1; D gene ambiguous. V gave up 1 base and J gave up 7 bases, with 7 bases separating them. Looked up from germline, CDR1 is ENHRY and CDR2 is SYGVKD. The CDR3 has 12 amino acids. The DNA of the CDR3 is TGTGCCATCAGTGAGTTTGGGCTTGAAGCTTTCTTT. Amino acids: CAISEFGLEAFF.

J is TRBJ1-3 and V is TRBV12-3 or TRBV12-4; unclear D gene. The CDR3 has 13 residues. V was clipped by 4 bases and J by 2 bases, with 6 bases between them. Here the CDR3 reads CASSSSAGNTIYF. The CDR3 nucleotides read TGTGCCAGCAGTTCCTCCGCTGGAAACACCATATATTTT.

This chain uses TRBV7-9 with TRBJ2-7, with 8 bases that match TRBD1. This CDR3 contains 15 residues. Germline CDR1 and CDR2: SEHNR and FQNEAQ (reference sequence). Trimming took 2 bases from V and 3 from J; bases not matched to a gene: 6. CDR3 coding DNA: TGTGCCAGCAGCTTACCAGGACAGGGAGTCTACGAGCAGTACTTC. Amino acids: CASSLPGQGVYEQYF. The variable domain in full, with the rest retrieved from reference TRBV7-9 and TRBJ2-7, is DTGVSQNPRHKITKRGQNVTFRCDPISEHNRLYWYRQTLGQGPEFLTYFQNEAQLEKSRLLSDRFSAERPKGSFSTLEIQRTEQGDSAMYLCASSLPGQGVYEQYFGPGTRLTVT.